This T cell receptor (beta chain) comes out of a study of cytomegalovirus exposure and HLA in healthy donors (dated by TCRdb to the late 2010s). Background on the whole study: According to an earlier analysis of around 600 of the donors, roughly 180 million T cells yielded 95 million to 140 million unique TCR beta sequences and roughly 280 Gb of sequence data. An early release that covered fewer than 750 HLA-typed donors contained about 300 gigabases of sequencing data and roughly 84 million unique TCR sequences. The genetic ancestry cluster associated with self-reported Caucasian donors included about 84% of the 300 to 400 genotyped donors. The study was designed to test whether signatures of past pathogen exposure could be identified by cataloging public T cell receptors. The study used immunosequencing to profile the T cell repertoires of 600 to 850 subjects and linked those repertoires to cytomegalovirus serostatus. A separate validation cohort of roughly 120 different subjects was used in addition to the roughly 620-subject first cohort. The study combined high-throughput TCR immunosequencing, statistical association of individual TCRs with disease status, and machine learning to predict cytomegalovirus infection status. To study patterns of TCR occurrence, a later analysis re-analyzed previously published TCR beta repertoires from 500 to 850 donors and added high-resolution HLA genotyping. In the later analysis, no new phenotypic data were used to find candidate immune exposures; instead, reliance was placed on TCR beta sequences and their occurrence across donors. An earlier analysis of about 620 of the donors applied high-throughput TCR beta sequencing to assess whether each TCR beta V gene segment acted as functional or pseudogenic. Donor age, sex, ethnicity and CMV serostatus were compiled alongside the repertoire data. Genome-wide SNP genotypes for about 60% of the roughly 670 donors were used in a later genetic analysis, which treated that subset as a discovery cohort. Every repertoire in the discovery cohort had been generated on one and the same sequencing platform. HLA typing included class I and class II loci at four-digit resolution. Typing coverage varied by locus: roughly 620-640 donors for A, B, C, DRB1 and DQB1; about 520 for DQA1; nearly 610 for DPA1; approximately 470 for DPB1. A handful of DR-DQ haplotypes were treated as single units for association and clustering because of strong linkage in the cohort. Among about 360 genotyped donors of the cohort, an average of approximately 240,000 unique TCR beta nucleotide sequences were sequenced per donor, roughly 20% of them non-productive.

Notes on this clone: Its binding antigen is unknown. No clone much larger than this one lies a single base away; base qualities are absent.

Library preparation employed the immunoSEQ multiplex PCR assay. For the multiplex PCR, a mixture combining 60 forward primers for TCR Vbeta segments and 13 reverse primers for TCR Jbeta segments was used. A multiplex PCR assay on genomic DNA amplified the CDR3 region of rearranged TCR beta genes. The Illumina HiSeq System was used to sequence the amplified TCR beta libraries as 87-base-pair reads. As for the original processing: Across the 600 to 700 repertoires, a later analysis counted roughly 84 million unique TCR beta chains, 9.5 million to 12 million of which were shared by at least two donors. To remove PCR and sequencing errors, raw reads were error-corrected and collapsed into unique sequences using a nearest-neighbor algorithm that merged closely related sequences. V, D and J gene segments were assigned by aligning CDR3 sequences to IMGT reference sequences. For a sequence to be retained, at least a six-nucleotide match to both a V gene segment and a J gene segment was required. A rearrangement was called productive if the CDR3 had no stop codons and remained in frame with V and J, and every other rearrangement was called non-productive. CDR3 was defined according to IMGT convention as the region running from the second conserved V-encoded cysteine to the conserved J-encoded phenylalanine. The earlier analysis of about 590 of the donors excluded sequences that lacked an unambiguous match to a single V gene segment. In an earlier analysis of 587 of the donors, V segments were called functional above 56.7% productive rearrangements and were called segregating when the between-donor standard deviation exceeded 5%. A statistical classification framework was built for diagnosing cytomegalovirus status from the catalog of TCR beta chain sequences. In a later analysis, TCR nucleotide sequences were compared against IMGT/GENE-DB human TR gene sequences so that V and J genes could be assigned. A later analysis assigned CDR3 sequences and most-parsimonious VDJ recombination scenarios with the TCRdist pipeline. In a later analysis, every TCR beta chain was defined by the combination of its CDR3 amino acid sequence and its V-gene family, and reads without a unique V-gene family were dropped. In a later analysis, a few hundred highly shared, low-generation-probability nucleotide sequences were removed to address suspected cross-contamination and a sequencing artifact. In a later analysis, a clonal expansion index was calculated for each public chain from normalized within-repertoire ranks of inferred template counts. Generation probabilities in a later analysis came from a VDJ recombination model fitted to out-of-frame rearrangements, and those results were checked against IGoR. Hypergeometric tests were used in a later analysis to score TCR-TCR, TCR-HLA and TCR-CMV co-occurrence, with a repertoire-size bias correction applied to the TCR pairs. To estimate false discovery rates, a later analysis permuted the HLA or CMV assignments 20 times. In a later analysis, co-occurring TCRs were grouped using DBSCAN, and TCRdist sequence similarity was added for clustering within HLA-allele-positive subsets. Repertoires with fewer than 30,000 or more than 120,000 public chains, plus five repertoires with anomalous nucleotide sharing, were excluded from co-occurrence clustering. What TCRdb holds here is the immuneACCESS table cut down to in-frame rearrangements. Part of the clones is not present; checked against another copy, under half of the missing clones reflect an unresolved V gene, and the others are unexplained. V and J calls and clone size are given by that table; D and trimming were obtained from the DNA. The sample table holds 15,000 to 20,000 clones, of which about 75% were seen once. The ten largest clones take up roughly 3.7% of the sample.

Relative to germline, V is missing 4 bases and J is missing 7 bases, with 5 bases of the junction outside any gene match. Sequences MGHDK (CDR1) and SYGVNS (CDR2) are obtained from the germline V gene. Reading from cysteine to phenylalanine, the CDR3 counts 13 amino acids. Of all the DNA, just the CDR3 is kept, 39 bases in frame from base 1. The cohort comprised fewer than 700 healthy bone marrow donors. All cohort members were sampled while nominally healthy, although unrecorded immune exposures were likely present. The donor tested CMV seronegative and was one of the 352 seronegative cohort members. A peripheral blood sample was provided by each donor, and peripheral blood mononuclear cells were used for TCR beta sequencing. Genomic DNA was extracted from the blood cell samples with the Qiagen DNeasy Blood Extraction Kit. Study-level results and caveats: According to the authors, the approach could potentially be generalized to other disease states and immunological phenotypes. When HLA alleles, especially DR and DQ, strongly co-occurred, attributing TCR associations to individual alleles was difficult. Most TCR sequences were seen in very few donors, while some public TCRs were found in many individuals. A total of 164 TCR beta chains were listed by the study as associated with cytomegalovirus. Correlated functional status among segregating V segments might be attributable to linkage disequilibrium, but an unknown experimental factor could not be ruled out. In an earlier analysis of some 500 of the donors, most TCR beta V segments appeared in productive rearrangements about 90% or about 30% of the time, broadly matching IMGT annotations. Some IMGT-functional V segments, including TRBV6-2 and TRBV6-3, could not be distinguished by the 87-base-pair reads and were therefore excluded. A later analysis found that most CMV-associated TCR beta chains appeared HLA-restricted, with HLA associations seemingly driven largely by CMV exposure. A later genetic analysis reported fewer N-insertions in productive TCRs among donors in an Asian-associated ancestry cluster than the roughly 620-donor mean. A few of the identified cytomegalovirus-associated TCR beta chains were confirmed in vitro to be specific for cytomegalovirus antigens. The sequencing pipeline was judged likely to have produced a cluster of highly shared sequence variants as a technical artifact. Roughly uniform sequencing depth across donors was assumed in presence/absence analyses, although this assumption may not hold. A later analysis associated 15,000 to 20,000 TCR beta sequences with specific HLA alleles at a false discovery rate of 0.05. In a later analysis, TCR association rates were found to vary across HLA loci, with the most associated TCRs seen for DRB1 alleles and the fewest for HLA-C alleles. A further reported finding was that TCR beta sequences accurately predicted the HLA-A and HLA-B alleles for most subjects in the first cohort. An association between a missense DCLRE1C variant and V-gene and J-gene trimming of TCR beta chains was found in a later genetic analysis and replicated in an independent cohort. According to a later analysis, parvovirus B19, influenza, CMV and Epstein-Barr virus appeared linked to several top co-occurrence clusters. Over 15 rarely observed V segments, including chromosome 9 orphons, were excluded from the earlier analysis of about 610 of the donors because counts were too low. The cohort was sequenced for TCR beta chains only, and without alpha or paired-chain data the features that could be detected were limited. Cytomegalovirus status was reported to be diagnosed by the classifier with high specificity and sensitivity in both the original and validation cohorts. Because some donors lacked HLA typing at each locus, the association tests relied only on the typed subset. A later analysis found that HLA-associated TCR beta chains were more clonally expanded and had lower generation probabilities than equally common non-associated chains. For the cohort, immune exposure information was limited to CMV serostatus.

The rearrangement joined TRBV25-1 to TRBJ1-2; a stretch of 8 junction bases matches TRBD1. This sequence was found in a man aged 18 to 30 in good health and CMV-seronegative. Material: PBMCs. For the CDR3, the sequence is CASSGGQELGYTF. At the DNA level, the sequence is TGTGCCAGCAGTGGGGGACAGGAGCTTGGCTACACCTTC.